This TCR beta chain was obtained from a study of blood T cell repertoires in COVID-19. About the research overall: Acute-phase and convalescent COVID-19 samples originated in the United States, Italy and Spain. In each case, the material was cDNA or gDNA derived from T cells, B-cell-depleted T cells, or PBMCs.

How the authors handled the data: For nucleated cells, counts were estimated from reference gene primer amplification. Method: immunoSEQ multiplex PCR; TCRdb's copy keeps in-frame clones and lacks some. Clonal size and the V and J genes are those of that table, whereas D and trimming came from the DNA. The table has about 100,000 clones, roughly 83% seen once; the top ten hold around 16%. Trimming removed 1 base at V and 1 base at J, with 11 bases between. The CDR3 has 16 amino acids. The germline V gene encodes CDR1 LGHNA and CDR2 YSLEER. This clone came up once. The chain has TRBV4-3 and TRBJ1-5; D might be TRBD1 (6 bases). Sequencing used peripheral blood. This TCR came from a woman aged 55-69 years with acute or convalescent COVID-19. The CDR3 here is CASSQVAGASNQPQHF. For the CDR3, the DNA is TGCGCCAGCAGCCAAGTAGCGGGGGCGAGCAATCAGCCCCAGCATTTT.